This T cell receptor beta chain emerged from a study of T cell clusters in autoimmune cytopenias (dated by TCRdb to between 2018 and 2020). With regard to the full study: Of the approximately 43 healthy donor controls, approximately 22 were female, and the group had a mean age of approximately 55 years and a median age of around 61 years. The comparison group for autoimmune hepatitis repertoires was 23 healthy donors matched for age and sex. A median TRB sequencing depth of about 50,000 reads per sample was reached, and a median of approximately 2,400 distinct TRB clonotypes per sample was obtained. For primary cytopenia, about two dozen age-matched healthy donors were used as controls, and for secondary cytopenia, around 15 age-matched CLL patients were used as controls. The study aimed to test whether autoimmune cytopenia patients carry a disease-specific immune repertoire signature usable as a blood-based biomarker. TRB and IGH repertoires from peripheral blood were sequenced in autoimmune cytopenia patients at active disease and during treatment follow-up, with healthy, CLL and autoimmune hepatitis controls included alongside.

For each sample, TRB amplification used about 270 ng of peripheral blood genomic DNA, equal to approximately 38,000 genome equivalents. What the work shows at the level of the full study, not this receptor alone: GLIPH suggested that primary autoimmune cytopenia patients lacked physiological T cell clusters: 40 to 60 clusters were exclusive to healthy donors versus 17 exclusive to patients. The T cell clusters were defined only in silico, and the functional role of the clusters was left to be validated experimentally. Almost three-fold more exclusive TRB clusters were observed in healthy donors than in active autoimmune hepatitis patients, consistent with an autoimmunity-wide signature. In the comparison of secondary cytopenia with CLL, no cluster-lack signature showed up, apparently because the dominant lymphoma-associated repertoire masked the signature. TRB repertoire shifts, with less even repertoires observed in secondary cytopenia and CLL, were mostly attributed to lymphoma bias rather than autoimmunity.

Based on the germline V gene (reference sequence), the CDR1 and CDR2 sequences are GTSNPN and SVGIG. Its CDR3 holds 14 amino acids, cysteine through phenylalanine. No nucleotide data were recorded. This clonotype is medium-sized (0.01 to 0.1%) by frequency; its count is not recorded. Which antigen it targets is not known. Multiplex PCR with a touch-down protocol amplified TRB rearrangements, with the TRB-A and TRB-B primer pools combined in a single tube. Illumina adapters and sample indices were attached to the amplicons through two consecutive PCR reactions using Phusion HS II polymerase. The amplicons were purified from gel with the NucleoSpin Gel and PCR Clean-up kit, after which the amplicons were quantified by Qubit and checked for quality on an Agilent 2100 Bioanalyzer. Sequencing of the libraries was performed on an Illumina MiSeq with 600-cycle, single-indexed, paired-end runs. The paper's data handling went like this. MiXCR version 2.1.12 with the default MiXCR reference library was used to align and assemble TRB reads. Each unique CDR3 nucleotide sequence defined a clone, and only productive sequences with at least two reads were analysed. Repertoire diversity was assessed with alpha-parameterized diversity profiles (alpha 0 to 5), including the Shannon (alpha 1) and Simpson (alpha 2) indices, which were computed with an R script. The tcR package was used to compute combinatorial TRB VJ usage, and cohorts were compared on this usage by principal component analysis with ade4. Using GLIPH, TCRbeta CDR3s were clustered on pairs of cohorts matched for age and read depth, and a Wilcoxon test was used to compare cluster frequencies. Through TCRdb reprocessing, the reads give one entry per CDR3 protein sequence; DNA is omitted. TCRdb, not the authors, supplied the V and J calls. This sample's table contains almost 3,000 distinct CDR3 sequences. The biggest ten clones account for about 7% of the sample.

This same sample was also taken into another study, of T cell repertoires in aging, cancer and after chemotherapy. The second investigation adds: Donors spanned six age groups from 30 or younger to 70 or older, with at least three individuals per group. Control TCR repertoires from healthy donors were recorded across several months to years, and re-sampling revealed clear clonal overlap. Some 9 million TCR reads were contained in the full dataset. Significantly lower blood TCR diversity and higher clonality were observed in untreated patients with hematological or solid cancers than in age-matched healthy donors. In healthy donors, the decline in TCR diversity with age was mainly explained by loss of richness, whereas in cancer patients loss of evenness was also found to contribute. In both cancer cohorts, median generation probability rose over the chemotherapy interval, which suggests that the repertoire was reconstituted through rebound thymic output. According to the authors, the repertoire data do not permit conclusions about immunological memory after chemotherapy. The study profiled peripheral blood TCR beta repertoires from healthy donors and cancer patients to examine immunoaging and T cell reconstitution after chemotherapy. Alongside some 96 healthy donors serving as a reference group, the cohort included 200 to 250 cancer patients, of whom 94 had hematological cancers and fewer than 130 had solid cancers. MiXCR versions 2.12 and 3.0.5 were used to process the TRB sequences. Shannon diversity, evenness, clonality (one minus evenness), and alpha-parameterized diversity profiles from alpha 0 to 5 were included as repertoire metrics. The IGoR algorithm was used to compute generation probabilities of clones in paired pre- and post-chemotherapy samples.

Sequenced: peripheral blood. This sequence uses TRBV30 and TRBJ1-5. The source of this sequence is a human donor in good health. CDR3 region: CAWSPISSNQPQHF. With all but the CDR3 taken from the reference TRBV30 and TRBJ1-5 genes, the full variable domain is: SQTIHQWPATLVQPVGSPLSLECTVEGTSNPNLYWYRQAAGRGLQLLFYSVGIGQISSEVPQNLSASRPQDRQFILSSKKLLLSDSGFYLCAWSPISSNQPQHFGDGTRLSIL.